A selection of T cell receptor beta chains follows, all from one sample in a study of T-cell reconstitution after alpha-beta-depleted transplantation in children. TCRdb reprocessed the PCR reads via MiXCR and lists one record per CDR3 protein. In the table there are some 300,000 distinct CDR3 sequences, 10% of which are singletons. This material consisted of PBMCs, taken before TCRalphabeta/CD19-depleted stem cell transplant. The source is a boy less than two years old with acute myeloid leukemia, due to receive a stem cell transplant. Each CDR3 is given with its conserved first and last residue.

v_call	j_call	cdr3_aa
TRBV12-3/TRBV12-4	TRBJ2-1	CASSRLAGAYNEQFF
TRBV28	TRBJ1-1	CASSPQGLNTEAFF
TRBV12-5	TRBJ1-2	CASGPSGQAGYGYTF
TRBV7-3	TRBJ2-1	CASSLIWAGGRDNEQFF
TRBV5-1	TRBJ1-1	CASISTGGTEAFF
TRBV9	TRBJ2-3	CASSVGGVSTDTQYF
TRBV29-1	TRBJ1-3	CSVLVRSSGNTIYF
TRBV29-1	TRBJ2-1	CSVDGATRAPNEQFF
TRBV4-3	TRBJ2-2	CASSQEHRNGGPGELFF
TRBV7-2	TRBJ2-5	CASSSEGQKETQYF
TRBV9	TRBJ2-2	CASSVETSGSTGELFF
TRBV25-1	TRBJ2-5	CASSESDREGGTQYF
TRBV28	TRBJ2-3	CASSFTGGRGDTQYF
TRBV20-1	TRBJ1-1	CCASRLRRTIGTEAFF
TRBV19	TRBJ2-1	CASSIDGTSGYNEQFF
TRBV25-1	TRBJ2-7	CASSGDRGRNEQYF
TRBV18	TRBJ2-5	CASSPRTSGYQETQYF
TRBV14	TRBJ1-2	CASSSDSFYGYTF
TRBV7-2	TRBJ1-6	CASSSGARNNSPLHF
TRBV6-1	TRBJ2-2	CASKGQGTTNTGELFF
TRBV28	TRBJ1-1	CASSLRTREAFF
TRBV28	TRBJ1-2	CASSLWGRGYGYTF
TRBV29-1	TRBJ2-5	CSVESGKTQYF
TRBV29-1	TRBJ1-5	CSVEANQPQHF
TRBV7-9	TRBJ2-7	CASSLPLPGQAGNEQYF
TRBV4-3	TRBJ2-1	CASSQVTYNEQFF
TRBV7-9	TRBJ2-3	CASRGQGGDTQYF
TRBV27	TRBJ2-1	CASSFFGSPNEQFF
TRBV14	TRBJ2-2	CASSQATWNTGELFF
TRBV7-9	TRBJ2-3	CASSLVPRTDTQYF
TRBV28	TRBJ2-7	CASSIPGTGSYEQYF
TRBV19	TRBJ2-3	CASSPRQTDTQYF
TRBV6-5	TRBJ2-2	CASTRTGGNTGELFF
TRBV12-3/TRBV12-4	TRBJ2-5	CASSSRPGGGQYF
TRBV15	TRBJ2-3	CATRPSGSADTQYF
TRBV7-2	TRBJ2-7	CASSLQAGLSYEQYF
TRBV9	TRBJ2-7	CASSVGTGDYEQYF
TRBV7-8	TRBJ2-5	CASSLVGTGGARWETQYF
TRBV6-5	TRBJ1-5	CASSPWTGAYSNQPQHF
TRBV7-9	TRBJ2-5	CASSLPGQGQETQYF
TRBV5-1	TRBJ2-1	CASTRANRDSEQFF
TRBV29-1	TRBJ1-2	CSVTRQADGYTF
TRBV13	TRBJ2-6	CASSLLPSGANVLTF
TRBV3-1	TRBJ1-4	CTSSFPPLDRGPPNEKLFF
TRBV20-1	TRBJ1-2	CSASAGPNYGYTF